This is a list of T cell receptor beta chains from one sample in a study of blood T cell repertoires in COVID-19. The data were produced by immunoSEQ multiplex PCR, yet TCRdb's version contains in-frame clones alone and is incomplete. This repertoire shows approximately 300,000 clones, about 89% found once; its top ten account for about 5.4%. Sequencing was done on a sample of PBMCs or T cells enriched from blood (not recorded which). Source of these receptors: a woman aged 25 to 45 who had recovered from COVID-19. Each CDR3 is given without its conserved first and last residue.

CDR3 length	J gene	V gene	CDR3 protein
11	TRBJ1-2	TRBV11-1	ASSLAEASGYT
17	TRBJ1-2	TRBV5-8	ASSSRRFDRGRIDYGYT
12	TRBJ2-1	TRBV19	ASSIKGTNNEQF
11	TRBJ1-1	TRBV7-9	ASSLELEGEAF
14	TRBJ1-4	TRBV2	ASSAEPVEADEKLF
14	TRBJ2-1	TRBV4-3	ASSPGVRTSYNEQF
11	TRBJ1-5	TRBV19	ASSWGHDQPQH
15	TRBJ1-2	TRBV3-1/TRBV3-2	ASSQTGGEPIAKGYT
12	TRBJ2-5	TRBV10-3	AISGQTGGETQY
12	TRBJ1-5	TRBV5-5	ASSLGVGRGPQH
13	TRBJ1-2	TRBV7-9	ASSSGGQGIYGYT
14	TRBJ1-2	TRBV21-1	ASSKDRGKNNYGYT
9	TRBJ2-7	TRBV24-1	ATHTDYEQY
14	TRBJ1-6	TRBV2	ASSERQGVSNSPLH
13	TRBJ1-4	TRBV5-1	ASSFSQGIAEKLF
14	TRBJ1-3	TRBV5-5	ASSLAGGRLGNTIY
14	TRBJ2-1	TRBV21-1	ATTSRHAGVYNEQF
13	TRBJ2-5	TRBV5-1	ASSEGLQETETQY
13	TRBJ1-6	TRBV6-5	ASTDRSSYNSPLH
15	TRBJ2-2	TRBV5-7	ASSLVASGANTGELF
13	TRBJ1-2	TRBV18	ASSPVDRVGYGYT
12	TRBJ1-5	TRBV19	ASSTTGKSLPQH
13	TRBJ1-4	TRBV11-2	ASSLGSGPNEKLF
12	TRBJ1-2	TRBV10-2	ASSPSGANYGYT
15	TRBJ1-1	TRBV9	ASSPRSYGTVNTEAF
12	TRBJ1-1	TRBV11-2	ASSAMGLTDEAF
16	TRBJ2-3	TRBV6-2/TRBV6-3	ASSYVGHRGGIYDTQY
14	TRBJ2-5	TRBV3-1/TRBV3-2	ASSLFGSAIQETQY
9	TRBJ2-7	TRBV10-2	ASRDYYEQY